Shown below are 20 T cell receptor beta chains from a single sample sequenced in a study of shared clonotypes between healthy human individuals. Cells designated naive CD8 were CD45RO-negative and were positively selected for CCR7, with terminally differentiated effector memory CD45RA+ cells excluded. Using immunoSEQ multiplex PCR, the repertoire was profiled, and TCRdb retains in-frame clones only, with some absent. Of roughly 1,800,000 clones listed, approximately 94% were seen once; the top ten hold under 1.5%. The sample consisted of naive CD8+ T cells sorted from blood. The origin of the receptors is a young man in good health.

V is TRBV4-1 and J is TRBJ2-7; D assignment may be TRBD1 or TRBD2 (5 bases each). Germline V gene sequence: CDR1 MGHRA, CDR2 YSYEKL. V was pared by 1 base and J by 1 base, with 20 bases between. The CDR3 sequence is 18 residues long. This CDR3 is CASSQVRGPGSGSYEQYF. CDR3 bases: TGCGCCAGCAGCCAAGTGAGGGGACCGGGGTCCGGATCCTACGAGCAGTACTTC.

The V call is TRBV11-2, the J call TRBJ1-3; TRBD1 is a possible D gene (5 bases). CDR3 length: 15 amino acids. Germline V gene data show CDR1 as SGHAT and CDR2 as FQNNGV. Trimming removed 3 bases from V and 8 bases from J, with 17 bases in between. The CDR3 is CASSFGDRRSDTIYF. Here the CDR3 DNA reads TGTGCCAGCAGCTTTGGGGACCGGCGGAGCGACACCATATATTTT.

This rearrangement joins TRBV7-9 to TRBJ1-1; D is uncertain. Per germline, CDR1 SEHNR and CDR2 FQNEAQ (reference sequence). CDR3 length equals 12 residues. Between the trimmed V and J ends, which lost 2 bases and 6 bases, there was a span of 7 bases. CDR3 region: CASSLYGSEAFF. The CDR3 DNA reads as TGTGCCAGCAGCTTATACGGATCTGAAGCTTTCTTT.

The chain uses TRBV19 and TRBJ2-1; no clear D gene. Germline CDR1 LNHDA, CDR2 SQIVND (reference sequence). Trimming took off 4 bases at V and 4 bases at J, with 8 bases between the two ends. The length of the CDR3 is 13 residues. The CDR3 reads CASSKYLYNEQFF. CDR3 bases: TGTGCCAGTAGTAAATATCTGTACAATGAGCAGTTCTTC.

DNA of the CDR3: TGTGCCAGCAGCTTAGAGGCGAATCTCGGCGAGCAGTACTTC. Translated: CASSLEANLGEQYF. The J gene is TRBJ2-7, the V gene TRBV13; D is unclear. CDR1 is PRHDT, CDR2 FYEKMQ, per germline (reference sequence). V was pared by 1 base and J by 6 bases, with 13 bases between. This CDR3 is 14 amino acids long.

A remark on this clone: Distinct nucleotide sequences in the sample also encode this CDR3. CDR3 amino acids: CASSPGTGSYNEQFF. CDR3 nucleotide sequence: TGTGCCAGCAGCCCGGGGACAGGGTCCTACAATGAGCAGTTCTTC. This chain connects TRBV6-5 to TRBJ2-1; 9 bases map to TRBD1. After removal of 6 bases from V and 1 base from J, the junction contained 4 bases not matched to a gene. This CDR3 region has 15 residues. Per germline, CDR1 MNHEY and CDR2 SVGAGI.

In this sample, this clone turned up once. V and J are TRBV9 and TRBJ1-1; TRBD1 might be the D (5 bases). CDR1 and CDR2 (germline): SGDLS, YYNGEE. The CDR3 sequence is 16 residues long. V gave up 0 bases and J gave up 1 base, with 13 bases separating them. The CDR3 nucleotides read TGTGCCAGCAGCGTAGGATCAGGGCCGGCGAACACTGAAGCTTTCTTT. Its translation is CASSVGSGPANTEAFF. The full variable domain, with the rest looked up from reference TRBV9 and TRBJ1-1, is DSGVTQTPKHLITATGQRVTLRCSPRSGDLSVYWYQQSLDQGLQFLIQYYNGEERAKGNILERFSAQQFPDLHSELNLSSLELGDSALYFCASSVGSGPANTEAFFGQGTRLTVV.

The V gene is TRBV28, the J gene TRBJ1-6; possibly TRBD1 for D (5 bases). Per the germline V gene, CDR1 is MDHEN and CDR2 is SYDVKM. V shed 5 bases and J shed 6 bases, with 11 bases lying between them. CDR3 size: 14 residues. DNA for the CDR3: TGTGCCAGCAGTCCTCCGGGACCTAATTCACCCCTCCACTTT. The encoded protein is CASSPPGPNSPLHF.

V and J are TRBV9 and TRBJ2-3; the match to TRBD2 covers 13 bases. This CDR3 is built from 21 residues. V dropped 3 bases and J dropped 3; count of bases not matched to a gene: 19. Germline loops: CDR1 SGDLS, CDR2 YYNGEE. CDR3: CASSDLGTTSGRAYGTDTQYF. The DNA for the CDR3 is TGTGCCAGCAGCGATCTCGGGACTACTAGCGGGAGGGCCTATGGTACAGATACGCAGTATTTT.

The J gene is TRBJ1-3, the V gene TRBV14; D unclear. CDR3 length: 15 residues. Germline-derived CDR1 and CDR2 are SGHDN and FVKESK. Trimming stripped 6 bases from V and 0 bases from J, with 12 bases between. CDR3 sequence: CASSPGMYSGNTIYF. As DNA, the CDR3 is TGTGCCAGCAGTCCCGGGATGTACTCTGGAAACACCATATATTTT.

This clone has a single count. The CDR3 region has the DNA TGTGCCAGCGCCACGGGATCCTCCTATAATTCACCCCTCCACTTT. Translation: CASATGSSYNSPLHF. The rearrangement joins TRBV9 to TRBJ1-6; the D is unclear. This CDR3 is 15 amino acids long. V shed 7 bases and J shed 0 bases, with 11 bases lying between them. Germline CDR1 and CDR2: SGDLS and YYNGEE. The full variable domain, in which reference TRBV9 and TRBJ1-6 provide the parts outside the CDR3, is DSGVTQTPKHLITATGQRVTLRCSPRSGDLSVYWYQQSLDQGLQFLIQYYNGEERAKGNILERFSAQQFPDLHSELNLSSLELGDSALYFCASATGSSYNSPLHFGNGTRLTVT.

The rearrangement links TRBV29-1 to TRBJ2-7; 12 bases align to TRBD1. V lost 6 bases, J lost 4 bases, and 10 bases stayed unmatched. Germline V CDR1 and CDR2: SQVTM, ANQGSEA. The CDR3 loop spans 15 amino acids. CDR3 loop: CSVLEPGQGAYEQYF. CDR3 nucleotides: TGCAGCGTCCTAGAGCCGGGACAGGGGGCTTACGAGCAGTACTTC.

This chain links TRBV4-1 with TRBJ2-1; D remains unclear. CDR3 size: 14 residues. V shed 0 bases and J shed 7 bases, with 10 bases lying between them. The V gene's germline CDR1 is MGHRA and CDR2 YSYEKL. In nucleotides, the CDR3 is TGCGCCAGCAGCCAAGATAACCCTGGAAATGAGCAGTTCTTC. Its protein product is CASSQDNPGNEQFF.

V and J are TRBV14 and TRBJ1-2; 8 bases align to TRBD1. Germline values: CDR1 SGHDN, CDR2 FVKESK. This CDR3 has 13 residues. V shed 3 bases, J shed 3 bases, and the junction held 0 bases outside the gene matches. CDR3 bases: TGTGCCAGCAGCCAGGGACAGGACTATGGCTACACCTTC. It yields the protein CASSQGQDYGYTF.

Details on this clone: This same CDR3 is encoded by further DNA sequences in the sample. The chain has TRBV28 and TRBJ1-2, with TRBD1 matching 8 bases. The V and J ends lost 8 bases and 4 bases, in that order; junction bases with no gene match: 6. Germline values: CDR1 MDHEN, CDR2 SYDVKM. The CDR3 loop spans 13 amino acids. The CDR3: CASSPTGGYGYTF. The CDR3 DNA sequence: TGTGCCAGCTCCCCAACAGGGGGCTATGGCTACACCTTC.

The chain combines TRBV15 with TRBJ2-2; 7 bases are shared with TRBD1. From germline, CDR1 is LNHNV and CDR2 YYDKDF (reference sequence). With 5 bases clipped from V and 5 bases from J, the junction kept 5 bases outside the gene matches. The CDR3 is 14 amino acids. CDR3 loop: CATSPQTGTGELFF. The CDR3 nucleotides are TGTGCCACCAGCCCCCAGACAGGGACCGGGGAGCTGTTTTTT.

This chain uses TRBV4-1 with TRBJ2-2; 15 nucleotides line up with TRBD2. J gave up 6 bases and V 6 bases, and 8 bases lay outside the gene matches. The CDR3 runs to 17 residues. Germline loops: CDR1 MGHRA, CDR2 YSYEKL. The CDR3 nucleotides are TGCGCCAGCAGGGGGACTAGCGGGGGGTATAGCGCCGGGGAGCTGTTTTTT. It codes for CASRGTSGGYSAGELFF.

This chain connects TRBV5-4 to TRBJ1-2, with a tentative D call TRBD1 (6 bases). V gave up 4 bases and J gave up 6 bases, with 16 bases separating them. CDR1 and CDR2 (germline): SGHNT, YYREEE (reference sequence). This CDR3 has 14 residues. The CDR3 reads CASSDFDRRNGYTF. The CDR3 DNA reads TGTGCCAGCAGCGACTTTGACAGGCGGAATGGCTACACCTTC.

V and J are TRBV9 and TRBJ2-2; 7 nucleotides align to TRBD2. This CDR3 contains 17 residues. V gave up 0 bases and J gave up 1 base; unmatched junction bases: 6. Germline V gene lookup returns CDR1 SGDLS and CDR2 YYNGEE. The DNA for the CDR3 is TGTGCCAGCAGCGTAGCTAGAATAGCGGGGAACACCGGGGAGCTGTTTTTT. Encoded protein: CASSVARIAGNTGELFF.

The genes are TRBV4-2 and TRBJ2-1; D is unresolved. Looked up from germline, CDR1 is LGHNA and CDR2 is YNFKEQ. The germline V and J ends were trimmed by 1 base and 0 bases, with 7 bases remaining between them. This CDR3 contains 15 residues. As DNA, the CDR3 is TGTGCCAGCAGCCAAGGGATCGGCTCCTACAATGAGCAGTTCTTC. Translation: CASSQGIGSYNEQFF.